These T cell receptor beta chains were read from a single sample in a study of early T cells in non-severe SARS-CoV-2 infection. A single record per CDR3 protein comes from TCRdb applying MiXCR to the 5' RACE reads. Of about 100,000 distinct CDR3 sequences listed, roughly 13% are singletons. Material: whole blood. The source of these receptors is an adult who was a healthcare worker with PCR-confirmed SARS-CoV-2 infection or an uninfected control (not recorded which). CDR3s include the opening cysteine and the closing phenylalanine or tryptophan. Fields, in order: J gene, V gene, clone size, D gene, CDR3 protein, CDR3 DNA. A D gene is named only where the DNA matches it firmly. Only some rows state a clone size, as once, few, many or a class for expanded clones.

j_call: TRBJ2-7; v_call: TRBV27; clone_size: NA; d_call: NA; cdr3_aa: CATRGLAWYEQYF; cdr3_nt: TGTGCCACGCGGGGGCTAGCCTGGTACGAGCAGTACTTC
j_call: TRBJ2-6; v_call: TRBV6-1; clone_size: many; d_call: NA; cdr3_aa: CASTEQLSSGANVLTF; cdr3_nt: TGTGCCAGCACGGAGCAGTTGAGCTCTGGGGCCAACGTCCTGACTTTC
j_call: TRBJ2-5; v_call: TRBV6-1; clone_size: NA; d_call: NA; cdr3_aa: CASSVSPQETQYF; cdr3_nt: TGTGCCAGCAGTGTATCGCCCCAAGAGACCCAGTACTTC
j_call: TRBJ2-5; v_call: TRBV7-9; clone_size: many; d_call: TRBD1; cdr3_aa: CASSRGTGGFGQETQYF; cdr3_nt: TGTGCCAGCAGCCGAGGGACAGGGGGCTTCGGTCAAGAGACCCAGTACTTC
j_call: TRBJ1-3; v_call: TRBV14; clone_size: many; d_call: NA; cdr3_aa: CASSHLDTLYF; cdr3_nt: TGTGCCAGCAGCCATCTTGACACTCTATATTTT
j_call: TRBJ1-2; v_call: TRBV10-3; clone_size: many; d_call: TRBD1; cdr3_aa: CAIRTGSANYGYTF; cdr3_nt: TGTGCCATCAGGACAGGGAGTGCCAACTATGGCTACACCTTC
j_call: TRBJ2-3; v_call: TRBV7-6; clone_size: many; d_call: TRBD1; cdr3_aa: CASSPGQGGADTQYF; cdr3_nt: TGTGCCAGCAGCCCGGGACAGGGGGGGGCAGATACGCAGTATTTT
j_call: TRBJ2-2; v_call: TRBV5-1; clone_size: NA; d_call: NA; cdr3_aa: CASSEGQTKGELFF; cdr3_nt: TGCGCCAGCAGCGAAGGACAGACGAAAGGGGAGCTGTTTTTT
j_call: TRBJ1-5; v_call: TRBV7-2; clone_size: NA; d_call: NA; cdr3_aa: CASSSRYLSNQPQHF; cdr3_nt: TGTGCCAGCAGCTCCCGATACCTTAGCAATCAGCCCCAGCATTTT
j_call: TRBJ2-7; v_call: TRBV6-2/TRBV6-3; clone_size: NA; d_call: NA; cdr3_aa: CASLSRRPYEQYF; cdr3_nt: TGTGCCAGCCTGTCCCGGCGTCCCTACGAGCAGTACTTC
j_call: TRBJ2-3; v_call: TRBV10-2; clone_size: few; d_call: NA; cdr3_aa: CASSESAASTDTQYF; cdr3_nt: TGCGCCAGCAGTGAGTCGGCAGCAAGCACAGATACGCAGTATTTT
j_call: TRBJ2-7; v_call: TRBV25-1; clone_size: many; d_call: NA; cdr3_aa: CASSESSEQYF; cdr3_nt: TGTGCCAGCAGTGAATCCTCCGAGCAGTACTTC
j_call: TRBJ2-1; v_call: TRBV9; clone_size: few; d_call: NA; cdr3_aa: CASSVDEGMQFF; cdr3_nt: TGTGCCAGCAGCGTAGACGAGGGGATGCAGTTCTTC
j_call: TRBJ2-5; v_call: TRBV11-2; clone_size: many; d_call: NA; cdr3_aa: CASSSRTVETQYF; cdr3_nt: TGTGCCAGCAGCTCCCGGACAGTGGAGACCCAGTACTTC
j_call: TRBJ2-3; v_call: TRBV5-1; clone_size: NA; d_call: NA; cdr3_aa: CASSLGTVTDTQYF; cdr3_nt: TGCGCCAGCAGCTTGGGGACGGTCACAGATACGCAGTATTTT
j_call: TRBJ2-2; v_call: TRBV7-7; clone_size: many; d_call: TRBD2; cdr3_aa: CASSPPERGGRGELFF; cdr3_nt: TGTGCTAGCAGCCCACCGGAGCGGGGAGGCCGGGGGGAGCTGTTTTTT
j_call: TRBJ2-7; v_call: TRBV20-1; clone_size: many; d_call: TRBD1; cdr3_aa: CSARSGTGGLQYF; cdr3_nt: TGCAGTGCTAGATCCGGGACAGGGGGTCTCCAGTACTTC
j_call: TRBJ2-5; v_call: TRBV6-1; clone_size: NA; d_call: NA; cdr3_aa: CASRGWGGLQETQYF; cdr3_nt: TGTGCCAGCAGAGGTTGGGGGGGCCTCCAAGAGACCCAGTACTTC
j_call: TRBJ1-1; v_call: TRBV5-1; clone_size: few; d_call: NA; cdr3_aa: CASRDSPNTEAFF; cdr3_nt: TGCGCCAGCAGGGACAGCCCGAACACTGAAGCTTTCTTT